This is a list of T cell receptor beta chains from one sample in a study of molecular identifiers for immune sequencing clone quantification. TCRdb used MiXCR to reprocess the PCR reads, holding one entry per CDR3 protein. The sample has about half a million distinct CDR3 sequences; roughly 23% are singletons. Input material: naive CD8+ T cells from blood, with Jurkat cell RNA spiked in. These receptors were collected from a human donor in good health. Some libraries in this study had Jurkat cell RNA spiked in. CDR3s leave out the opening cysteine and the closing phenylalanine or tryptophan. D genes are given only for firm matches.

V gene	D gene	CDR3 protein
TRBV30	TRBD2	AWSVAGGSQETQY
TRBV9	.	ASSVEGYGTDTQY
TRBV6-2/TRBV6-3	.	ASSSQGGSEQF
TRBV9	.	ASSAARDLTSGANVLT
TRBV6-5	.	ASSWGTSETQY
TRBV3-1	.	ASRYKYQETQY
TRBV27	.	ASSSWGVTSNQPQH
TRBV5-6	.	ASSLDRENYGYT
TRBV20-1	TRBD1	SARGPPGQIFANTGELF
TRBV4-1	TRBD2	ASSQGRLALTDTQY
TRBV28	.	ASSFRDRPSGANVLT
TRBV13	TRBD2	ASSLGLAGGGLTGELF
TRBV28	.	ASSLPGSNQPRH
TRBV20-1	TRBD2	SARKLAGEGPYEQY
TRBV15	.	ATSRDARDEQY
TRBV28	TRBD1	ASGNLGQSEQY
TRBV5-5	.	ASSWDSGELF
TRBV11-2	TRBD2	ASSGGGMAGELF
TRBV11-2	TRBD1	ASSLDGTVGTGDEQY
TRBV30	.	AWSDWNTEAF
TRBV20-1	TRBD2	SAPGLVYEQY
TRBV28	TRBD1	ASSLTDRGNTIY
TRBV6-2/TRBV6-3	.	ASSPVYDRYNEQF
TRBV28	.	ASSPKQGLARKNTGEPF
TRBV19	.	ASSIFARSNQPQH
TRBV28	.	ASSFFPATNENLF
TRBV30	TRBD1	AWRPPRDRGVDEQF
TRBV7-7	.	ASSFLGADPRGAGELF
TRBV7-9	.	ASSLGYGAITDTQY
TRBV28	.	ASFPSVGKNIQY
TRBV19	.	ASSTGYEQY
TRBV11-3	.	ASSSGPPEVDEQF
TRBV9	TRBD2	ACSVGGAGVVSSYNEQF
TRBV2	.	ASSVSRGHHENTEAF
TRBV28	.	ASRRTAGDEKLF
TRBV5-1	.	ASSLWDGTYEQY
TRBV27	.	ASSLSPDGYGYT
TRBV12-5	.	ASGFGVWSNEQF
TRBV12-5	.	ASGLPGANQPQH
TRBV29-1	.	SVRQNSYEQY